This is a list of T cell receptor beta chains from one sample in a study of blood T cell repertoires in COVID-19. Sequencing was performed with immunoSEQ multiplex PCR; in TCRdb, only in-frame clones are kept and a portion is missing. The sample includes approximately 190,000 clones, approximately 90% of them seen just once. Sequenced input: peripheral blood. Source of these receptors: a man over 45 with acute or convalescent COVID-19. The CDR3 runs from the conserved cysteine through the conserved F or W. A D gene is named only where the DNA matches it firmly. Rows give clone size only sometimes, using once, few, many, or a class for an expanded clone.

length	V	J	size	D	DNA	CDR3
14	TRBV10-3	TRBJ1-1	NA	NA	TGTGCCATCAGTGAGTCTACGAGGAACACTGAAGCTTTCTTT	CAISESTRNTEAFF
16	TRBV19	TRBJ2-2	NA	TRBD2	TGTGCCAGTCTGGGACTAGCGGGAGGGGTCGCCGGGGAGCTGTTTTTT	CASLGLAGGVAGELFF
13	TRBV10-2	TRBJ1-4	NA	NA	TGCGCCACAACTGACAGCACTAATGAAAAACTGTTTTTT	CATTDSTNEKLFF
16	TRBV27	TRBJ2-4	NA	NA	TGTGCCAGCAGTTTTCAGGGGAATTTAGCCAAAAACATTCAGTACTTC	CASSFQGNLAKNIQYF
19	TRBV20-1	TRBJ2-6	NA	NA	TGCAGTGCTAGTCCCGCAAGGGGGAGGGTAAGCTCTGGGGCCAACGTCCTGACTTTC	CSASPARGRVSSGANVLTF
16	TRBV19	TRBJ2-1	NA	NA	TGTGCCAGTAGTATAAGATATCGAGGATCCTACAATGAGCAGTTCTTC	CASSIRYRGSYNEQFF
14	TRBV6-2/TRBV6-3	TRBJ2-7	NA	TRBD1	TGTGCCAGCAGTTACGAACAGGGGAGCTACGAGCAGTACTTC	CASSYEQGSYEQYF
15	TRBV7-2	TRBJ1-1	NA	TRBD1	TGTGCCAGCACCCCGCGGGGACAGGTAAACACTGAAGCTTTCTTT	CASTPRGQVNTEAFF
13	TRBV7-9	TRBJ1-2	NA	NA	TGTGCCAGCAGCTTAAGGGAGATCGATGGCTACACCTTC	CASSLREIDGYTF
15	TRBV28	TRBJ1-4	NA	NA	TGTGCCAGCAAGGTCGGGGGGGCCCTTGGGGAAAAACTGTTTTTT	CASKVGGALGEKLFF
15	TRBV2	TRBJ1-4	NA	NA	TGTGCCAGCAGTCGAGTAGGGACTGCGAATGAAAAACTGTTTTTT	CASSRVGTANEKLFF
17	TRBV9	TRBJ2-2	NA	TRBD2	TGTGCCAGCAGCGTAGCTGGGGCGCGGGGGACCACCGGGGAGCTGTTTTTT	CASSVAGARGTTGELFF
21	TRBV14	TRBJ2-1	NA	TRBD1	TGTGCCAGCAGCCAAGATTTCCAGGGGGCCAATCGTGTGGGGTACGACAATGAGCAGTTCTTC	CASSQDFQGANRVGYDNEQFF
15	TRBV7-3	TRBJ1-1	NA	TRBD1	TGTGCCAGCAGCTTTTCCGGGACAGAAAACACTGAAGCTTTCTTT	CASSFSGTENTEAFF
13	TRBV27	TRBJ1-2	NA	NA	TGTGCCAGCAGTTTAGGGGGCCCCTATGGCTACACCTTC	CASSLGGPYGYTF
18	TRBV5-5	TRBJ1-5	once	TRBD1	TGTGCCAGCCAGAAGGGCAGGGGGCTATACCCCCAAGATCAGCCCCAGCATTTT	CASQKGRGLYPQDQPQHF
18	TRBV3-1/TRBV3-2	TRBJ2-1	NA	TRBD1	TGTGCCAGCAGCCAAGATGTTACCAGGGGGAGAGGGTACAATGAGCAGTTCTTC	CASSQDVTRGRGYNEQFF
18	TRBV9	TRBJ2-5	NA	TRBD2	TGTGCCAGCAGCGTAGTAGGTCTAGCGGGCCCGGGGGTGGAGACCCAGTACTTC	CASSVVGLAGPGVETQYF
13	TRBV19	TRBJ1-1	NA	NA	TGTGTAGGGGGGGCCGGCATGAACACTGAAGCTTTCTTT	CVGGAGMNTEAFF
16	TRBV2	TRBJ1-2	NA	NA	TGTGCCAGCAGTGACCCGATCGGGAGATATTACTATGGCTACACCTTC	CASSDPIGRYYYGYTF
13	TRBV12-3/TRBV12-4	TRBJ1-6	NA	NA	TGTGCCAGCAGTTCTCCCAGCGGCTCACCCCTCCACTTT	CASSSPSGSPLHF
15	TRBV28	TRBJ1-3	NA	TRBD1	TGTGCCAGCAGTTTAGGCAGGGGGCTTGGAAACACCATATATTTT	CASSLGRGLGNTIYF
13	TRBV12-3/TRBV12-4	TRBJ1-5	NA	NA	TGTGCCAGCAGTTTTGGGGCGATTCAGCCCCAGCATTTT	CASSFGAIQPQHF
16	TRBV4-1	TRBJ1-1	NA	TRBD1	TGCGCCAGCAGCCAGTACCGGGACAGGGTAAACACTGAAGCTTTCTTT	CASSQYRDRVNTEAFF
15	TRBV6-5	TRBJ2-1	NA	TRBD2	TGTGCCAGCAGTTACTTCGCGGGAGACGGCTATGAGCAGTTCTTC	CASSYFAGDGYEQFF
15	TRBV10-1	TRBJ2-2	NA	NA	TGCGCCAGCAGTGGGGGGGAAGGTATCCCCGGGGAGCTGTTTTTT	CASSGGEGIPGELFF
16	TRBV5-3	TRBJ1-6	NA	TRBD1	TGTGCCAGAAGCAACCGACCGACAGGGAATAATTCACCCCTCCACTTT	CARSNRPTGNNSPLHF
15	TRBV30	TRBJ1-2	NA	TRBD1	TGTGCCTGGAGTCTATCTTCCGGGACAGTCTATGGCTACACCTTC	CAWSLSSGTVYGYTF
15	TRBV19	TRBJ2-1	few	TRBD2	TGTGCCAGTAGTATAGATCGCGGGAGGAACAATGAGCAGTTCTTC	CASSIDRGRNNEQFF
15	TRBV7-6	TRBJ2-5	NA	TRBD2	TGTGCCAGCAGCGTAGGGTGGACTAGTGGAGAGACCCAGTACTTC	CASSVGWTSGETQYF
16	TRBV15	TRBJ1-5	NA	NA	TGTGCCACCAGCAGAGATTGGCAGGCTAGCAATCAGCCCCAGCATTTT	CATSRDWQASNQPQHF
14	TRBV5-1	TRBJ1-1	NA	TRBD1	TGCGCCAGCAGCCCGGGACAGGGGCACACTGAAGCTTTCTTT	CASSPGQGHTEAFF
12	TRBV11-2	TRBJ2-1	NA	NA	TGTGCCAGCAGCTTGAGGGATAATGAGCAGTTCTTC	CASSLRDNEQFF
13	TRBV2	TRBJ2-5	NA	NA	TGTGCCAGCAGTGCCGACGTCCCAGGGACCCAGTACTTC	CASSADVPGTQYF
17	TRBV7-8	TRBJ2-5	NA	TRBD2	TGTGCCAGCAGCTTCGGTAGCGGGAGGTTGGGGGAAGAGACCCAGTACTTC	CASSFGSGRLGEETQYF
11	TRBV20-1	TRBJ1-2	NA	TRBD1	TGCAGTGCCCGTACAGGGGGCGGCTACACCTTC	CSARTGGGYTF
16	TRBV28	TRBJ2-1	once	NA	TGTGCCAGCAGTTTACGGACTGCGAGCTCCTACAATGAGCAGTTCTTC	CASSLRTASSYNEQFF
15	TRBV5-5	TRBJ2-1	once	NA	TGTGCCAGCAGCTCGAGCGGTAGCGCCTACAATGAGCAGTTCTTC	CASSSSGSAYNEQFF